Listed here are 25 T cell receptor beta chains from one sample, sequenced in a study of T-cell reconstitution after alpha-beta-depleted transplantation in children. Researchers prepared the TCRbeta library using unique molecular identifiers, the study reports. TCRdb itself ran the PCR reads through MiXCR, one entry per CDR3 protein. The sample gives 500,000 or so distinct CDR3 sequences, 30% to 35% of which show up once; more than 2% is in the top ten. The specimen was PBMCs from the stem cell graft donor, collected from the stem cell graft. The source is a human donor who donated a stem cell graft to a child with aplastic anemia.

This clonotype appeared a few times. V and J are TRBV7-2 and TRBJ1-2; D gene unclear. Germline lookup yields CDR1 SGHTA and CDR2 FQGNSA. The CDR3 is 13 amino acids. With 0 bases removed from V and 5 bases from J, the gap between germline ends came to 7 bases. The CDR3: CASSLATVYGYTF. In nucleotides, the CDR3 is TGTGCCAGCAGCTTAGCGACGGTGTATGGCTACACCTTC.

This chain's CDR3 is CRELGHHEQYV. The CDR3 DNA follows: TGCAGAGAACTGGGTCACCACGAGCAGTACGTC. This rearrangement joins TRBV20-1 to TRBJ2-7; D unresolved. The V gene's germline CDR1 is DFQATT and CDR2 SNEGSKA (reference sequence). The CDR3 extends over 11 amino acids.

This chain connects TRBV12-3 or TRBV12-4 to TRBJ1-1; D unresolved. Trimming pared 6 bases from V and 6 bases from J, leaving 14 bases between. The CDR3 is 13 amino acids. CDR3 nucleotides: TGTGCCAGCAGGGGGTACGGGGTGGCTGAAGCTTTCTTT. Residues: CASRGYGVAEAFF.

The sample holds a few counts of this clonotype. The chain carries TRBV7-8 and TRBJ2-7, with TRBD1 identical over 8 bases. The ends lost 5 bases at V and 5 bases at J; junction bases unmatched: 11. The CDR3 totals 15 residues. In germline, CDR1 is SGHVS, CDR2 FQNEAQ. The chain's CDR3 is CASSTRTGSFHEQYF. The CDR3 DNA sequence: TGTGCCAGCAGCACCCGGACAGGGAGTTTCCACGAGCAGTACTTC. The variable domain in full, with the rest retrieved from reference TRBV7-8 and TRBJ2-7, is GAGVSQSPRYKVAKRGQDVALRCDPISGHVSLFWYQQALGQGPEFLTYFQNEAQLDKSGLPSDRFFAERPEGSVSTLKIQRTQQEDSAVYLCASSTRTGSFHEQYFGPGTRLTVT.

The CDR3 DNA is TGTGCCAGCAGTGAAGCGTGGACAGGGGGAGAGACCCAGTACTTC. This sequence encodes CASSEAWTGGETQYF. The rearrangement joins TRBV2 to TRBJ2-5, with 10 bases aligning to TRBD1. Germline trimming cut 0 bases from V and 4 bases from J; bases unmatched to any gene: 2. The length of the CDR3 is 15 residues. Per germline, CDR1 SNHLY and CDR2 FYNNEI.

J is TRBJ1-2 and V is TRBV7-2; a weak D match, TRBD1 (6 bases). This CDR3 has 14 amino acids. Between the trimmed V and J ends, which lost 7 bases and 0 bases, there was a span of 12 bases. Germline CDR1 SGHTA, CDR2 FQGNSA. The CDR3 sequence: CASIGGPSNYGYTF. The CDR3 DNA follows: TGTGCCAGCATAGGGGGGCCGTCTAACTATGGCTACACCTTC.

The chain carries TRBV11-2 and TRBJ1-1; unclear D gene. Per germline, CDR1 SGHAT and CDR2 FQNNGV. CDR3 length equals 15 residues. V lost 1 base and J 1 base, leaving 10 bases between the germline ends. This CDR3 reads CASSLVEQRNTEAFF. The CDR3 DNA is TGTGCCAGCAGCTTAGTTGAACAGCGGAACACTGAAGCTTTCTTT.

The sample holds a few counts of this clonotype. V usage is TRBV19 and J usage is TRBJ1-2; TRBD1 aligns across 8 bases. Germline V gene lookup returns CDR1 LNHDA and CDR2 SQIVND (reference sequence). The J segment lost 3 bases and the V segment lost 0 bases, leaving 3 bases of the junction unmatched. The CDR3 contains 15 residues. CDR3 loop: CASSIDAQGDYGYTF. CDR3 nucleotide sequence: TGTGCCAGTAGTATAGACGCACAGGGGGACTATGGCTACACCTTC.

The chain links TRBV15 to TRBJ1-4, with TRBD1 matching over 7 bases. The J segment lost 7 bases and the V segment lost 1 base, leaving 15 bases of the junction unmatched. The CDR3 totals 18 residues. CDR1 is LNHNV, CDR2 YYDKDF, per germline (reference sequence). CDR3 in amino acids: CATSRGLTGRDGSEKLFF. The DNA of the CDR3 is TGTGCCACCAGCAGAGGCCTGACAGGGAGGGACGGAAGTGAAAAACTGTTTTTT.

The V gene is TRBV5-6, the J gene TRBJ2-7; D might be TRBD2 (6 bases). The germline V and J ends were trimmed by 3 bases and 3 bases, with 10 bases remaining between them. The CDR3 contains 13 residues. CDR1 is SGHDT, CDR2 YYEEEE, per germline. CDR3 in amino acids: CASSSGTYYEQYF. CDR3 sequence (DNA): TGTGCCAGCAGCTCGGGGACTTACTACGAGCAGTACTTC.

This chain links TRBV20-1 with TRBJ1-2, with D possibly being TRBD1 (5 bases). CDR3 length: 14 amino acids. With 3 bases removed from V and 5 bases from J, the gap between germline ends came to 16 bases. Germline V gene sequence: CDR1 DFQATT, CDR2 SNEGSKA (reference sequence). Here the CDR3 DNA reads TGCAGTGCTAGGGAAACCGGGACGTTATATGGCTACACCTTC. Translating it yields CSARETGTLYGYTF.

The gene calls are TRBV5-5 and TRBJ1-5, with a tentative D call TRBD1 (6 bases). Trimming left V 3 bases short and J 5 bases short, with 12 bases between. The germline V gene encodes CDR1 SGHKS and CDR2 YYEKEE (reference sequence). This CDR3 region has 14 residues. CDR3 loop: CASSSGEGDQPQHF. The CDR3 nucleotides are TGTGCCAGCAGCTCGGGCGAGGGGGATCAGCCCCAGCATTTT. The complete variable domain, with remaining parts taken from reference TRBV5-5 and TRBJ1-5, reads DAGVTQSPTHLIKTRGQQVTLRCSPISGHKSVSWYQQVLGQGPQFIFQYYEKEERGRGNFPDRFSARQFPNYSSELNVNALLLGDSALYLCASSSGEGDQPQHFGDGTRLSIL.

The chain carries TRBV18 and TRBJ1-2, with D unclear. V lost 3 bases to trimming and J lost 5 bases, with 7 bases between them. CDR1 and CDR2 (germline): KGHSH, LQKENI. This CDR3 spans 12 amino acids. The CDR3, as DNA: TGTGCCAGCTCACCCGACCCATATGGCTACACCTTC. Protein product: CASSPDPYGYTF.

This clonotype was seen a handful of times. The V and J genes are TRBV29-1 and TRBJ2-2; either TRBD1 or TRBD2 may supply D (6 bases each). V gave up 7 bases and J gave up 0 bases, with 15 bases separating them. Per germline, CDR1 SQVTM and CDR2 ANQGSEA. CDR3 length equals 15 residues. CDR3 loop: CSASEGGTNTGELFF. CDR3 coding DNA: TGCAGCGCCTCGGAGGGGGGAACGAACACCGGGGAGCTGTTTTTT.

The chain has TRBV5-1 and TRBJ2-3; the D call may be TRBD1 or TRBD2 (5 bases each). V lost 2 bases and J lost 5, with 15 bases in between. There are 15 residues in the CDR3. CDR1 is SGHRS, CDR2 YFSETQ, per germline. CDR3: CASSFRGVAGDTQYF. In nucleotides, the CDR3 is TGCGCCAGCAGCTTTCGGGGCGTGGCGGGAGATACGCAGTATTTT.

The chain couples TRBV11-1 to TRBJ2-5; D is perhaps TRBD1 (6 bases). The CDR3 covers 13 residues. The germline CDR1 and CDR2 sequences are SGHAT and FQDESV (reference sequence). The ends were cut back, 5 bases at V and 7 bases at J, with 14 bases in the middle. The CDR3 DNA follows: TGTGCCAGCAGCCTAACAGGGCTTGGGACCCAGTACTTC. Encoded protein: CASSLTGLGTQYF.

The chain combines TRBV5-1 with TRBJ2-3; no clear D gene. The CDR3 is 12 residues long. Germline V lookup: CDR1 SGHRS, CDR2 YFSETQ. Trimming took off 2 bases at V and 6 bases at J, with 7 bases between the two ends. For the CDR3, the DNA is TGCGCCAGCAGCTTTGACCGCGATACGCAGTATTTT. As protein: CASSFDRDTQYF.

This clonotype appeared many times. V gene TRBV29-1 combines with J gene TRBJ1-1; D is perhaps TRBD1 (6 bases). Trimming took 4 bases from V and 5 from J, leaving 8 bases between them. The germline V gene encodes CDR1 SQVTM and CDR2 ANQGSEA. The CDR3 runs to 11 residues. This CDR3 is CSVVGGTEAFF. In nucleotides, the CDR3 is TGCAGCGTTGTAGGGGGTACTGAAGCTTTCTTT.

This rearrangement joins TRBV7-2 to TRBJ1-2; perhaps TRBD1 as D (5 bases). The germline gives CDR1 SGHTA, CDR2 FQGNSA. This CDR3 has 17 amino acids. Trimming removed 5 bases at V and 4 bases at J, with 23 bases between. The CDR3 DNA reads as TGTGCCAGCAGCCCTGGGGGAGCCCGGGCAACGGGCTATGGCTACACCTTC. This translates into CASSPGGARATGYGYTF.

This rearrangement joins TRBV7-9 to TRBJ2-5, with D perhaps matching TRBD2 (5 bases). CDR1 SEHNR and CDR2 FQNEAQ come from the germline V gene (reference sequence). The length of the CDR3 is 15 residues. The V and J ends lost 5 bases and 3 bases respectively, with 16 bases between them. The CDR3 DNA reads as TGTGCCAGCAGCCCTGACGCCCCGACTAAAGAGACCCAGTACTTC. Translation: CASSPDAPTKETQYF.

V usage is TRBV28 and J usage is TRBJ1-6, with D uncertain. The length of the CDR3 is 12 residues. In germline, CDR1 is MDHEN, CDR2 SYDVKM. V was trimmed by 6 bases and J by 10 bases, leaving 10 bases between them. The CDR3 spells CASSLQRSPLHF. The CDR3 coding sequence is TGTGCCAGCAGCCTTCAAAGGTCACCCCTCCACTTT. The full variable domain, in which reference TRBV28 and TRBJ1-6 provide the parts outside the CDR3, is DVKVTQSSRYLVKRTGEKVFLECVQDMDHENMFWYRQDPGLGLRLIYFSYDVKMKEKGDIPEGYSVSREKKERFSLILESASTNQTSMYLCASSLQRSPLHFGNGTRLTVT.

V gene TRBV7-3 combines with J gene TRBJ2-7, with TRBD2 matching 8 bases. The germline CDR1 and CDR2 sequences are SGHTA and FQGTGA. V lost 1 base to trimming and J lost 2 bases; unmatched junction nucleotides: 10. The CDR3 has 17 residues. In DNA form, the CDR3 reads TGTGCCAGCAGCTTAAGGCCCGGGAGGGTTCCCCCCTACGAGCAGTACTTC. Protein product: CASSLRPGRVPPYEQYF.

The chain joins TRBV20-1 to TRBJ2-5; 8 nucleotides line up with TRBD2. V lost 0 bases, J lost 7 bases, and 10 bases stayed unmatched. The CDR3 totals 15 residues. Germline V gives CDR1 DFQATT, CDR2 SNEGSKA (reference sequence). The CDR3 bases are TGCAGTGCTAGAGATAAGGGACTAGGGTACGGGACCCAGTACTTC. This sequence encodes CSARDKGLGYGTQYF.

The V and J genes are TRBV12-3 or TRBV12-4 and TRBJ2-7, with 12 positions matching TRBD1. V lost 6 bases to trimming and J lost 2 bases; unmatched junction nucleotides: 5. CDR3 length: 15 amino acids. The CDR3 coding sequence is TGTGCCAGCAGATCCGGGACAGGGGGCCCCTACGAGCAGTACTTC. This codes for CASRSGTGGPYEQYF.

V usage is TRBV7-2 and J usage is TRBJ2-5, with a tentative D call TRBD1 (5 bases). Germline V gives CDR1 SGHTA, CDR2 FQGNSA. V was pared by 5 bases and J by 0 bases, with 13 bases between. The CDR3 contains 15 residues. The CDR3 reads CASSQRQLYQETQYF. The CDR3 coding sequence is TGTGCCAGCAGCCAAAGACAGTTATACCAAGAGACCCAGTACTTC.